These 28 T cell receptor beta chains came from one sample sequenced in a study of preoperative IRX-2 immunotherapy in early breast cancer. Treatment meaning: preoperative locoregional IRX-2 cytokine immunotherapy. Clones were read by immunoSEQ multiplex PCR, and TCRdb kept only the in-frame ones, dropping some. Of approximately 30,000 clones in the sample, approximately 89% are singletons; the top ten hold about 1.5%. The sequences come from tumor tissue, collected after IRX-2 immunotherapy. The receptors derive from a human donor with breast cancer.

This sequence joins TRBV28 and TRBJ1-2, with D perhaps TRBD1 (5 bases). In germline, CDR1 is MDHEN, CDR2 SYDVKM. The CDR3 has 17 amino acids. V was cut by 4 bases and J by 0 bases, with 18 bases left in between. In DNA, the CDR3 is TGTGCCAGCAGTTCCCCGTGGGGGGGGGATACTAACTATGGCTACACCTTC. Translating gives CASSSPWGGDTNYGYTF.

The chain joins TRBV12-5 to TRBJ2-3; tentatively, D is TRBD1 (5 bases). V was cut by 4 bases and J by 0 bases, with 11 bases left in between. The germline CDR1 and CDR2 sequences are LGHNT and FRNRAP. CDR3 length: 15 residues. For the CDR3, the DNA is TGTGCTAGTGGTTCACAGGTTTCTAGCACAGATACGCAGTATTTT. This translates into CASGSQVSSTDTQYF.

The chain has TRBV6-8 and TRBJ1-1; a weak D match, TRBD1 (5 bases). V lost 6 bases, J lost 1 base, and 12 bases lay in between. Germline V gene sequence: CDR1 MNHGY, CDR2 SAAAGT. CDR3 length: 14 residues. For the CDR3, the DNA is TGTGCCAGCAGGGTCAGGGATAGGAACACTGAAGCTTTCTTT. Amino acid sequence: CASRVRDRNTEAFF.

The table lists this clone with a count of one. V gene TRBV6-8 combines with J gene TRBJ1-5, with D possibly being TRBD1 (6 bases). V lost 9 bases and J 4 bases, leaving 13 bases between the germline ends. The CDR3 is 13 residues long. CDR1 and CDR2 from the germline V gene are MNHGY and SAAAGT. The CDR3: CASHRATNQPQHF. In nucleotides, the CDR3 is TGTGCCAGTCACAGGGCCACAAATCAGCCCCAGCATTTT.

This clone was seen a few times. V and J are TRBV11-3 and TRBJ1-1; the D gene is possibly TRBD1 (5 bases). Germline V gives CDR1 SGHNT, CDR2 YENEEA. Trimming took 4 bases from V and 1 from J, leaving 10 bases between them. The CDR3 runs to 14 residues. This CDR3 reads CASSSQGGNTEAFF. CDR3 coding DNA: TGTGCCAGCAGCTCTCAGGGCGGGAACACTGAAGCTTTCTTT.

This clone was counted a few times. The CDR3 spells CASSDARNYGYTF. The CDR3 nucleotides are TGTGCCAGCAGTGACGCCAGAAACTATGGCTACACCTTC. The chain combines TRBV6-8 with TRBJ1-2; D unclear. The V gene's germline CDR1 is MNHGY and CDR2 SAAAGT. The CDR3 consists of 13 residues. V dropped 5 bases and J dropped 2 bases, with 9 bases sitting between them.

The chain recombines TRBV6-8 with TRBJ1-1, with a weak D call TRBD1 (5 bases). This CDR3 region has 15 residues. CDR1 and CDR2 from the germline V gene are MNHGY and SAAAGT. V lost 6 bases, J lost 5 bases, and 19 bases lay in between. The CDR3 sequence: CASSHPAGRETEAFF. The CDR3, as DNA: TGTGCCAGCAGCCACCCGGCAGGGAGGGAGACTGAAGCTTTCTTT.

The chain uses TRBV23-1 and TRBJ1-1, with 9 positions matching TRBD1. TRBV23-1 qualifies as an ORF whose function is uncertain. Trimming took 3 bases from V and 6 from J; bases not matched to a gene: 20. The CDR3 contains 19 residues. CDR3 DNA: TGCGCCAGCAGTCACCGCCCCCACAGGGGGCGGAAAAATATTGCTGAAGCTTTCTTT. Residues: CASSHRPHRGRKNIAEAFF.

This chain uses TRBV19 with TRBJ1-2; TRBD1 matches at 8 bases. J lost 4 bases, V lost 1 base, and 5 bases had no gene match. Germline V gene data show CDR1 as LNHDA and CDR2 as SQIVND (reference sequence). The CDR3 length is 15 residues. Written as DNA, the CDR3 is TGTGCCAGTAGTATAGCGGGAACAGGGGGCTATGGCTACACCTTC. This gives the protein CASSIAGTGGYGYTF.

With regard to this clone: The germline gene is not matched at one end of the junction; a read error may be the cause. The rearrangement links TRBV6-8 to TRBJ2-7; TRBD1 matches at 10 bases. CDR1 MNHGY and CDR2 SAAAGT come from the germline V gene. The CDR3 has 15 amino acids. The CDR3 sequence: CAISLPRDRGNEQYF. CDR3 sequence (DNA): TGTGCCATCAGTCTCCCCCGGGACAGGGGCAACGAGCAGTACTTC.

The V gene is TRBV14, the J gene TRBJ2-5; possibly TRBD1 for D (6 bases). Between the trimmed V and J ends, which lost 4 bases and 5 bases, there was a span of 14 bases. Germline-derived CDR1 and CDR2 are SGHDN and FVKESK. The CDR3 sequence is 14 residues long. This CDR3 reads CASSLYTGLETQYF. The CDR3 DNA sequence: TGTGCCAGCAGCCTTTATACAGGGTTGGAGACCCAGTACTTC.

The chain joins TRBV6-9 to TRBJ1-3, with 7 bases aligning to TRBD1. This CDR3 contains 16 residues. CDR1 and CDR2 from the germline V gene are MNHGY and SVAAGI. With 3 bases clipped from V and 0 bases from J, the junction kept 5 bases outside the gene matches. DNA for the CDR3: TGTGCCAGCAGTTACCCGGGACAGCCCTCTGGAAACACCATATATTTT. This codes for CASSYPGQPSGNTIYF.

This chain uses TRBV9 with TRBJ1-4; no firm D call. This CDR3 has 14 residues. Per the germline V gene, CDR1 is SGDLS and CDR2 is YYNGEE. V lost 3 bases, J lost 0 bases, and 6 bases lay in between. CDR3 DNA: TGTGCCAGCAGCGCCAGAGCAACTAATGAAAAACTGTTTTTT. Translating it yields CASSARATNEKLFF.

A single count supports this clone. V and J are TRBV6-8 and TRBJ1-1, with 7 nucleotides matching TRBD1. Trimming took 4 bases from V and 1 from J; bases not matched to a gene: 3. The length of the CDR3 is 14 residues. Germline V CDR1 and CDR2: MNHGY, SAAAGT. This CDR3 is CASSWTGQNTEAFF. In nucleotides, the CDR3 is TGTGCCAGCAGTTGGACAGGACAGAACACTGAAGCTTTCTTT.

The chain carries TRBV19 and TRBJ1-5; D call uncertain. From germline, CDR1 is LNHDA and CDR2 SQIVND (reference sequence). CDR3 size: 13 residues. The V end lost 5 bases, the J end lost 4 bases, and 9 bases lay between the germline ends. The CDR3 is CASSVNRNQPQHF. The CDR3, as DNA: TGTGCCAGTAGTGTTAACAGAAATCAGCCCCAGCATTTT.

Only a few counts were recorded for this clone. The chain carries TRBV19 and TRBJ1-3; D unclear. The CDR3 length is 15 residues. Trimming removed 5 bases at V and 0 bases at J, with 11 bases between. Germline V gives CDR1 LNHDA, CDR2 SQIVND (reference sequence). This chain's CDR3 is CASSFDGVSGNTIYF. The CDR3 DNA reads as TGTGCCAGTAGTTTCGACGGGGTCTCTGGAAACACCATATATTTT.

This clone was detected only once. The chain has TRBV11-3 and TRBJ2-5; 7 nucleotides match TRBD2. Germline V gene data show CDR1 as SGHNT and CDR2 as YENEEA. The V gene end was trimmed by 2 bases and the J gene end by 5 bases; junction bases not matched to a gene: 8. The CDR3 is 15 residues long. CDR3 bases: TGTGCCAGCAGCTTACCCGGACTAGTCGGGGAGACCCAGTACTTC. This translates into CASSLPGLVGETQYF.

With respect to this clone: Without the conserved terminal phenylalanine or tryptophan, this CDR3 likely stems from a read error. This rearrangement joins TRBV6-8 to TRBJ2-7, with TRBD1 matching 10 bases. After removal of 7 bases from V and 3 bases from J, the junction contained 6 bases not matched to a gene. There are 14 residues in the CDR3. Germline V gives CDR1 MNHGY, CDR2 SAAAGT. The CDR3 nucleotides read TGTGCCAGCACCCCGGGACAGGGGATCTACGAGCAGTACATC. Protein sequence: CASTPGQGIYEQYI.

V and J are TRBV10-2 and TRBJ2-1, with 8 bases identical to TRBD1. This CDR3 contains 15 residues. The germline CDR1 and CDR2 sequences are WSHSY and SAAADI. V lost 3 bases and J lost 5; bases outside the gene matches: 6. The CDR3 reads CASSEFGQGNNEQFF. CDR3 in DNA: TGCGCCAGCAGTGAATTTGGACAGGGCAACAATGAGCAGTTCTTC.

This chain joins TRBV12-5 and TRBJ2-7, with TRBD1 matching over 9 bases. From germline, CDR1 is LGHNT and CDR2 FRNRAP. V dropped 1 base and J dropped 2; count of bases not matched to a gene: 0. The CDR3 is 14 amino acids. The CDR3 loop reads CASGLGTGAYEQYF. DNA of the CDR3: TGTGCTAGTGGTTTGGGGACAGGGGCCTACGAGCAGTACTTC.

This sequence joins TRBV28 and TRBJ1-1; D might be TRBD1 (6 bases). Germline CDR1 and CDR2: MDHEN and SYDVKM. V was pared by 2 bases and J by 4 bases, with 14 bases between. This CDR3 is 15 amino acids long. CDR3 nucleotide sequence: TGTGCCAGCAGTTTACCTTTGGGGGGGGCCACTGAAGCTTTCTTT. It encodes CASSLPLGGATEAFF.

A single count supports this clone. The rearrangement links TRBV6-8 to TRBJ1-2, with a weak D call TRBD1 (5 bases). V dropped 5 bases and J dropped 7 bases, with 17 bases sitting between them. Per germline, CDR1 MNHGY and CDR2 SAAAGT. The CDR3 runs to 14 residues. Here the CDR3 DNA reads TGTGCCAGCAGTCGGAAGGGGACTGACAGTGGCTACACCTTC. This sequence encodes CASSRKGTDSGYTF.

The chain links TRBV6-8 to TRBJ1-2; 8 nucleotides align to TRBD1. This CDR3 is 15 amino acids long. From germline, CDR1 is MNHGY and CDR2 SAAAGT. V lost 2 bases to trimming and J lost 3 bases; unmatched junction nucleotides: 5. CDR3 nucleotides: TGTGCCAGCAGTTACGGACAGGGTAGAGACTATGGCTACACCTTC. Translating it yields CASSYGQGRDYGYTF.

V usage is TRBV11-3 and J usage is TRBJ2-7; D is uncertain. V lost 4 bases and J 2 bases, leaving 18 bases between the germline ends. The CDR3 is 16 amino acids. In germline, CDR1 is SGHNT, CDR2 YENEEA. CDR3 in DNA: TGTGCCAGCAGCTACGGACGGGCCGTACATACCTACGAGCAGTACGTC. Translated, it gives CASSYGRAVHTYEQYV.

The rearrangement joins TRBV7-8 to TRBJ1-1; D possibly corresponds to TRBD1 (5 bases). The germline V and J ends were trimmed by 2 bases and 1 base, with 8 bases remaining between them. This CDR3 spans 14 amino acids. The germline gives CDR1 SGHVS, CDR2 FQNEAQ. CDR3 residues: CASSLWTRNTEAFF. As DNA, the CDR3 is TGTGCCAGCAGCTTATGGACACGGAACACTGAAGCTTTCTTT.

As concerns this clone: A nucleotide was unread or ambiguous, so the corresponding amino acid is written X. The J gene is TRBJ2-5, the V gene TRBV18, with 7 bases lining up with TRBD1. The junction had 1 base not matched to a gene; V was cut back by 4 bases and J by 2 bases. Germline V CDR1 and CDR2: KGHSH, LQKENI. The CDR3 runs 13 residues. Here the CDR3 reads CASSXGQQETQYF. The CDR3 bases are TGTGCCAGCTCACYGGGACAGCAAGAGACCCAGTACTTC.

The V and J genes are TRBV30 and TRBJ1-3; D is unresolved. V was trimmed by 6 bases and J by 0 bases, leaving 12 bases between them. Germline V gene data show CDR1 as GTSNPN and CDR2 as SVGIG (reference sequence). CDR3 length equals 14 residues. The CDR3 sequence: CACGGPGSGNTIYF. Written as DNA, the CDR3 is TGTGCCTGCGGCGGGCCCGGCTCTGGAAACACCATATATTTT.

In this sample, this clone turned up a few times. This rearrangement joins TRBV11-3 to TRBJ1-1; D is possibly TRBD1 (6 bases). Trimming removed 0 bases at V and 2 bases at J, with 13 bases between. This CDR3 spans 16 amino acids. Germline lookup yields CDR1 SGHNT and CDR2 YENEEA. CDR3 loop: CASSLDWGRGNTEAFF. The CDR3 DNA reads TGTGCCAGCAGCTTAGATTGGGGGCGCGGAAACACTGAAGCTTTCTTT.